These T cell receptor beta chains were read from a single sample in a study of Ad26.COV2.S vaccination and SARS-CoV-2 variants. The method was immunoSEQ multiplex PCR; TCRdb's version includes in-frame clones alone and lacks a portion of them. The data hold approximately 360,000 clones, with 83% observed a single time. Sequences were derived from peripheral blood, sampled in a trial of Ad26.COV2.S vaccine versus placebo. The origin of the receptors is a person between 18 and 59 years old who received the Ad26.COV2.S COVID-19 vaccine or a placebo. Each CDR3 is given with its conserved first and last residue. Fields, in order: V gene, clone size, J gene, D gene, CDR3 DNA, CDR3 protein. A D gene is named only where the DNA matches it firmly. Not all rows give a size; the values are once, few, many and, for expanded clones, a class.

TRBV19,-,TRBJ2-7,-,TGTGCCAGTAGTCCTTTGGGGACAACCGAGCAGTACTTC,CASSPLGTTEQYF
TRBV19,-,TRBJ1-1,-,TGTGCCAGTAGTATATCGGTGAACACTGAAGCTTTCTTT,CASSISVNTEAFF
TRBV9,-,TRBJ2-1,-,TGTGCCAGCAGCGTACGGCGGGGAGCCTACAATGAGCAGTTCTTC,CASSVRRGAYNEQFF
TRBV2,-,TRBJ2-3,-,TGTGCCAGCACCGAAGAACCCGGTGGAGATACGCAGTATTTT,CASTEEPGGDTQYF
TRBV5-6,-,TRBJ2-6,-,TGTGCCAGCAGCTTGGACAAATCCTCTGGGGCCAACGTCCTGACTTTC,CASSLDKSSGANVLTF
TRBV6-5,-,TRBJ2-7,-,TGTGCCAGCAGTTACTCGACGGGGATGGTATCCTACGAGCAGTACTTC,CASSYSTGMVSYEQYF
TRBV10-2,-,TRBJ2-1,TRBD2,TGCGCCAGCAGGGCGACTAGCGGGAATGAGCAGTTCTTC,CASRATSGNEQFF
TRBV19,-,TRBJ1-6,-,TGTGCCAGTAGCCGAACCTTCAACGTAGGGAATTCACCCCTCCACTTT,CASSRTFNVGNSPLHF
TRBV10-3,-,TRBJ2-7,-,TGTGCCATCAGTTCCGACAGAGATGACGAGCAGTACTTC,CAISSDRDDEQYF
TRBV6-2/TRBV6-3,-,TRBJ2-5,TRBD2,TGTGCCAGCAGTCTTTGGACTAGCGTTGAGACCCAGTACTTC,CASSLWTSVETQYF
TRBV21-1,-,TRBJ2-2,-,TGTGCCAGCAGCACCTTCTGGACTAGCGGGAACCCTTCGGTGACCGGGGAGCTGTTTTTT,CASSTFWTSGNPSVTGELFF
TRBV6-5,-,TRBJ1-4,-,TGTGCCAGCGAGGGACCGCTTGGAGAAAAACTGTTTTTT,CASEGPLGEKLFF
TRBV5-6,-,TRBJ2-2,-,TGTGCCAGCAGCCGGGCAGGACACACGACATACACCGGGGAGCTGTTTTTT,CASSRAGHTTYTGELFF
TRBV19,-,TRBJ2-2,TRBD1,TGTGCCATAACAGGGGGCGGGGAGCTGTTTTTT,CAITGGGELFF
TRBV19,once,TRBJ2-3,-,TGTGCCAGTAGTACAGGGACCGTAAGGGGAGATACGCAGTATTTT,CASSTGTVRGDTQYF
TRBV4-1,few,TRBJ2-7,TRBD2,TGCGCCAGCAGCCTCGAGCCCCCAGCGGGAGTACCCTACGAGCAGTACTTC,CASSLEPPAGVPYEQYF
TRBV27,-,TRBJ2-1,-,TGTGCCAGCCTAGGGGGGGGTGAGCAGTTCTTC,CASLGGGEQFF
TRBV6-5,-,TRBJ1-2,-,TGTGCCAGCAAATACCCCCCCAGGGGAGGTGGCTACACCTTC,CASKYPPRGGGYTF
TRBV5-4,-,TRBJ1-1,TRBD1,TGTGCCAGCAGCTTGGGGGCATCGGCAGGGGGCCCTAGGAGTGTGCTTGAGGATTTCTTT,CASSLGASAGGPRSVLEDFF
TRBV18,-,TRBJ1-2,-,TGTGCCAGCTCACCGTCGACAGGCTTTAACTATGGCTACACCTTC,CASSPSTGFNYGYTF
TRBV12-3/TRBV12-4,-,TRBJ2-7,-,TGTGCCAGCAGGTTAATCTCCGAGCAGTACTTC,CASRLISEQYF
TRBV7-2,-,TRBJ1-2,-,TGTGCCAGCAGCTTAGAAGGGGCGGGCGGCTACACCTTC,CASSLEGAGGYTF
TRBV6-5,-,TRBJ2-7,TRBD1,TGTGCCAGCAGCCTGTTGTCCGGGACAGGGAGCGAGCAGTACTTC,CASSLLSGTGSEQYF
TRBV6-6,once,TRBJ1-2,TRBD1,TGTGCCAGCAGGGGGACAGACACCCCTAACTATGGCTACACCTTC,CASRGTDTPNYGYTF
TRBV19,-,TRBJ2-7,TRBD2,TGTGCCAGTACTCCGGGGAGGGACTCCTACGAGCAGTACTTC,CASTPGRDSYEQYF
TRBV9,once,TRBJ2-1,TRBD2,TGTGCCAGCAGCGTAGCTATGATAGCGGGGGACAATGAGCAGTTCTTC,CASSVAMIAGDNEQFF
TRBV20-1,-,TRBJ2-7,TRBD2,TGCAGTGCTAGTTATGGCGGGGGTTTAACCTACGAGCAGTACTTC,CSASYGGGLTYEQYF
TRBV4-1,once,TRBJ2-2,-,TGCGCCAGCAGCCAAGGGAGAGGGGGGGCAAACGGGGAGCTGTTTTTT,CASSQGRGGANGELFF
TRBV19,-,TRBJ2-7,TRBD2,TGTGCCAGTAGTTCACGGACTAGCGGGAGGTACGAGCAGTACTTC,CASSSRTSGRYEQYF
TRBV7-9,-,TRBJ1-2,-,TGTGCCAGCAGCTTAGGCGGCTACACCTTC,CASSLGGYTF
TRBV4-3,few,TRBJ2-7,-,TGCGCCAGCAGCCAAGTCAGGGGTTCCTACGAGCAGTACTTC,CASSQVRGSYEQYF
TRBV29-1,-,TRBJ2-3,-,TGCAGCGTTGCTGGGGAGGAGGGGACGCAGTATTTT,CSVAGEEGTQYF
TRBV11-2,-,TRBJ2-5,-,TGTGCCAGCAGCTCCTTCCGGTACCAAGAGACCCAGTACTTC,CASSSFRYQETQYF
TRBV11-2,-,TRBJ1-1,-,TGTGCCAGCAGCTTAAGGGCGAACACTGAAGCTTTCTTT,CASSLRANTEAFF
TRBV5-6,-,TRBJ2-7,-,TGTGCCAGCACCTATCAGGGGCACGAGCAGTACTTC,CASTYQGHEQYF
TRBV7-3,-,TRBJ2-2,-,TGTGCCAGCAGCCCACAGGCCGCAGTCGGGGAGCTGTTTTTT,CASSPQAAVGELFF
TRBV7-3,-,TRBJ1-5,-,TGTGCCAGCAGCTTAACGTCGGGGAGGAATCAGCCCCAGCATTTT,CASSLTSGRNQPQHF
TRBV4-1,-,TRBJ1-4,-,TGCGCCAGCAGCCAAGGGACTGGAGAAAAACTGTTTTTT,CASSQGTGEKLFF